This note documents a single TCR beta chain sequence. Its specificity is unknown. The Oncomine TCR Beta short-read assay was applied to DNA of cultured CD4+ T cells. TCRdb recomputed calls from the PCR reads with MiXCR, one row per CDR3 protein. The repertoire includes approximately 21,000 distinct CDR3 sequences, approximately 67% of them detected once, and roughly 7.5% sits in the top ten. Treatment denoted: roughly ten-day PBMC culture with coronavirus spike peptide pools or control peptides (ViraFEST assay). PBMCs, plated at fewer than 2.5 million per well, were grown in the presence of 9.5 to 10 IU/ml IL-2 and around 10 ug/ml peptide pools. The record originates from a study of vaccination and CD4 T cells after COVID-19. Study context: For each participant, vaccination comprised two doses of either the BNT162b2 or the mRNA-1273 vaccine. The post-vaccine samples came a median approximately 73 days after dose two (range 14 to 241).

The V and J ends lost 6 bases and 0 bases, in that order; junction bases with no gene match: 7. The V gene's germline CDR1 is DFQATT and CDR2 SNEGSKA (reference sequence). The CDR3 extends over 15 amino acids. This chain joins TRBV20-1 and TRBJ2-4; 8 nucleotides match TRBD1. Input material: CD4+ T cells from blood, cultured in vitro. This sequence originates from a human donor who had recovered from COVID-19. This chain's CDR3 is CSARTTGVAKNIQYF. In DNA, the CDR3 is TGCAGTGCCCGAACGACAGGGGTAGCCAAAAACATTCAGTACTTC.